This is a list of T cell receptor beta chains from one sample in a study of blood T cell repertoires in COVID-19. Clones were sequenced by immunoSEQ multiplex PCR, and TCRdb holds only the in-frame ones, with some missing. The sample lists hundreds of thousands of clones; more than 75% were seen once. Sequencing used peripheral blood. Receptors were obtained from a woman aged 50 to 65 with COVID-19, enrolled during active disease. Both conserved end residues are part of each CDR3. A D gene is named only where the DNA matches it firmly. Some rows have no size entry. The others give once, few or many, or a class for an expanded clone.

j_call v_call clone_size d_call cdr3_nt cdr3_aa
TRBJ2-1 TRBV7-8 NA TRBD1 TGTGCCAGCAGCTTCAGGACAGGGGGCAATGAGCAGTTCTTC CASSFRTGGNEQFF
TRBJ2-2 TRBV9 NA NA TGTGCCAGCAGTGCAGGAATGAACACCGGGGAGCTGTTTTTT CASSAGMNTGELFF
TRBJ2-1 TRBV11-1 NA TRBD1 TGTGCCAGCAGCCCGGGACAGGGCGGCTACAATGAGCAGTTCTTC CASSPGQGGYNEQFF
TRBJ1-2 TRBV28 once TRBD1 TGTGCCAGCAGCGACCAGGGGGACGACTATGGCTACACCTTC CASSDQGDDYGYTF
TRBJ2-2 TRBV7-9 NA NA TGTGCCAGCAGCCACAGCAACACCGGGGAGCTGTTTTTT CASSHSNTGELFF
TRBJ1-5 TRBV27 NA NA TGTGCCAGCAGTTTTGTGGTCGGTCAGCCCCAGCATTTT CASSFVVGQPQHF
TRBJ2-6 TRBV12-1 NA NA TGTGCCAGCAGCTTTCGCTTCAGCGATTCGGCTGGGGCCAACGTCCTGACTTTC CASSFRFSDSAGANVLTF
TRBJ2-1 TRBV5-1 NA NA TGCGCCAGCAGCTTGGTCCAGGGATACAATGAGCAGTTCTTC CASSLVQGYNEQFF
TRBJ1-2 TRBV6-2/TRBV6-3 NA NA TGTGCCAGCAGTCCCCGGGACTATGGCTACACCTTC CASSPRDYGYTF
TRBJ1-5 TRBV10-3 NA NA TGTGCCATCAGTGACCTCGGGGGGTTGGGGGGTCAGCCCCAGCATTTT CAISDLGGLGGQPQHF
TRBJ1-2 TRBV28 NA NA TGTGCCAGCAGTTTGGCAGGGGTTAATGGCTACACCTTC CASSLAGVNGYTF
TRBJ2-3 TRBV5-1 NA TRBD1 TGCGCCAGCACCCAACCGGGCAGGGGGACAGATACGCAGTATTTT CASTQPGRGTDTQYF
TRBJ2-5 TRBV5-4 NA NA TGTGCCAGCAGCTTGATCTCGGAGACCCAGTACTTC CASSLISETQYF
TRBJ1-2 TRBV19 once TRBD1 TGTGCCAGTTGGACAGGGGATTTCTATGGCTACACCTTC CASWTGDFYGYTF
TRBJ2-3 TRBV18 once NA TGTGCCAGCTCACCCGAACTAGAGGCAGGCGGAGATACGCAGTATTTT CASSPELEAGGDTQYF
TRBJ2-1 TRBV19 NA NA TGTGCCAGTAAAAGGAGGACAGCGTACAATGAGCAGTTCTTC CASKRRTAYNEQFF
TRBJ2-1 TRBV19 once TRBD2 TGTGCCAGTAGTGTCAGACTAGCGGGCTCCTACAATGAGCAGTTCTTC CASSVRLAGSYNEQFF
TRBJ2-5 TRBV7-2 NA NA TGTGCCAGCAGCTTTCCCCGGGAGTGGGAGACCCAGTACTTC CASSFPREWETQYF
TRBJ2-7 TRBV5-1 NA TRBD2 TGCGCCAGCAGCTGGACTAGCGGGACCTACGAGCAGTACTTC CASSWTSGTYEQYF